The 8 T cell receptor beta chains listed next were all sequenced from one sample in a study of cytomegalovirus exposure and HLA in healthy donors. A multiplex PCR was run with 60 Vbeta primers and 13 Jbeta primers. Clones were sequenced by immunoSEQ multiplex PCR, and TCRdb holds only the in-frame ones, with some missing. Of some 130,000 clones listed, nearly 85% were seen once; the top ten hold roughly 1.2%. The sample taken for sequencing was PBMCs. The receptors were sampled from a boy aged 5-17 years in good health and CMV-seronegative.

The chain employs TRBV7-2 and TRBJ2-7; 8 nucleotides agree with TRBD2. V shed 5 bases and J 0 bases; nucleotides not matched to a gene: 3. Germline V gene data show CDR1 as SGHTA and CDR2 as FQGNSA. This CDR3 is 14 amino acids long. DNA for the CDR3: TGTGCCAGCAGCGGGACTAGAACCTCCTACGAGCAGTACTTC. Its protein is CASSGTRTSYEQYF. The whole variable domain, remainder taken from reference TRBV7-2 and TRBJ2-7, is GAGVSQSPSNKVTEKGKDVELRCDPISGHTALYWYRQSLGQGLEFLIYFQGNSAPDKSGLPSDRFSAERTGGSVSTLTIQRTQQEDSAVYLCASSGTRTSYEQYFGPGTRLTVT.

The chain combines TRBV20-1 with TRBJ1-2; no clear D. This CDR3 spans 11 amino acids. Trimming pared 7 bases from V and 4 bases from J, leaving 10 bases between. Germline V CDR1 and CDR2: DFQATT, SNEGSKA (reference sequence). DNA for the CDR3: TGCAGTGTAGGCGGAAGCTATGGCTACACCTTC. Translation: CSVGGSYGYTF.

This rearrangement joins TRBV9 to TRBJ2-3; 11 nucleotides match TRBD2. CDR3 length: 16 residues. CDR1 is SGDLS and CDR2 is YYNGEE in the germline V gene. Germline trimming cut 4 bases from V and 5 bases from J; bases unmatched to any gene: 9. The chain's CDR3 is CASSTSLAGARDTQYF. In DNA form, the CDR3 reads TGTGCCAGCAGCACCTCACTAGCGGGAGCACGAGATACGCAGTATTTT.

The rearrangement joins TRBV5-1 to TRBJ2-6, with no clear D. The CDR3 runs 15 residues. CDR1 SGHRS and CDR2 YFSETQ come from the germline V gene. Trimming took 0 bases from V and 4 from J, leaving 8 bases between them. DNA for the CDR3: TGCGCCAGCAGCTTGGGGCCCGAAGGGGCCAACGTCCTGACTTTC. Residues: CASSLGPEGANVLTF.

This rearrangement joins TRBV30 to TRBJ1-6, with TRBD1 matching 8 bases. V was pared by 5 bases and J by 8 bases, with 5 bases of the junction left unmatched. Per germline, CDR1 GTSNPN and CDR2 SVGIG (reference sequence). This CDR3 spans 13 amino acids. The CDR3 spells CAWQGATHSPLHF. CDR3 bases: TGTGCCTGGCAGGGGGCCACCCATTCACCCCTCCACTTT. Drawing the rest from reference TRBV30 and TRBJ1-6, the complete variable domain is SQTIHQWPATLVQPVGSPLSLECTVEGTSNPNLYWYRQAAGRGLQLLFYSVGIGQISSEVPQNLSASRPQDRQFILSSKKLLLSDSGFYLCAWQGATHSPLHFGNGTRLTVT.

As DNA, the CDR3 is TGTGCCAGCAGTCCGTGGGCGGGGATGGGGTACAATGAGCAGTTCTTC. It is translated as CASSPWAGMGYNEQFF. The rearrangement joins TRBV27 to TRBJ2-1; perhaps TRBD2 as D (6 bases). CDR3 length equals 16 residues. V lost 5 bases and J 4 bases, leaving 18 bases between the germline ends. CDR1 is MNHEY and CDR2 is SMNVEV in the germline V gene (reference sequence).

This chain connects TRBV5-6 to TRBJ2-1; perhaps TRBD2 as D (6 bases). The CDR3 consists of 15 residues. V was shortened by 3 bases and J by 3 bases, with 13 bases between the two germline ends. Germline V gene lookup returns CDR1 SGHDT and CDR2 YYEEEE. The CDR3 coding sequence is TGTGCCAGCAGCTCCCTGGAGGGGCTCTACAATGAGCAGTTCTTC. Protein product: CASSSLEGLYNEQFF.

The chain is built from TRBV7-9 and TRBJ2-2, with a weak D call TRBD1 (6 bases). Between the trimmed V and J ends, which lost 6 bases and 3 bases, there was a span of 11 bases. The CDR3 loop spans 14 amino acids. The germline V gene encodes CDR1 SEHNR and CDR2 FQNEAQ (reference sequence). The CDR3 DNA follows: TGTGCCAGCAGGGGGGCTGGGGACACCGGGGAGCTGTTTTTT. Its protein is CASRGAGDTGELFF.